The next 29 T cell receptor beta chains were all read from a single sample in a study of T cell responses to AZD1222 COVID-19 vaccine. Sequencing used immunoSEQ multiplex PCR; TCRdb keeps in-frame clones, though not all of them. The table lists about 120,000 clones, about 90% of them singletons, with 1.5% to 2% in the top ten. Sequencing was performed on peripheral blood, taken 28 days after the second AZD1222 dose. The receptors originated from an adult who received the AZD1222 COVID-19 vaccine.

The chain couples TRBV3-1 (or the pseudogene TRBV3-2) to TRBJ2-7, with 8 nucleotides matching TRBD1. J was trimmed by 2 bases and V by 4 bases; bases with no gene match: 10. Germline V gene lookup returns CDR1 LGHDT and CDR2 YNNKEL (reference sequence). The CDR3 has 16 residues. This CDR3 reads CASSPSTGGLTYEQYF. In DNA, the CDR3 is TGTGCCAGCAGCCCTTCTACAGGGGGGCTTACCTACGAGCAGTACTTC.

This clone showed up just once. V gene TRBV27 combines with J gene TRBJ2-2; 14 bases map to TRBD2. This CDR3 spans 20 amino acids. Germline V gene data show CDR1 as MNHEY and CDR2 as SMNVEV (reference sequence). The ends lost 8 bases at V and 3 bases at J; junction bases unmatched: 17. The CDR3 region has the DNA TGTGCCAGCCTTCTAAACCGCGGGACTAGCGGGAGAATGGACACCGGGGAGCTGTTTTTT. Its protein is CASLLNRGTSGRMDTGELFF.

This clone showed up just once. This chain uses TRBV21-1 with TRBJ1-1; TRBD1 was called by the table and not checked on the DNA. TRBV21-1 is given as a pseudogene. The CDR3 is 13 residues long. As DNA, the CDR3 is TGTGCCAGCATCCGAGGGGGTCACACTGAAGCTTTCTTT. Protein product: CASIRGGHTEAFF.

This clone was seen a single time. The V call is TRBV7-9, the J call TRBJ2-7, with TRBD1 identical over 7 bases. Germline V CDR1 and CDR2: SEHNR, FQNEAQ (reference sequence). The CDR3 is made up of 13 amino acids. V was clipped by 5 bases and J by 4 bases; unmatched bases: 5. The CDR3 region is CASSRDRAYEQYF. CDR3 DNA: TGTGCCAGCAGCCGGGACAGAGCTTACGAGCAGTACTTC.

The chain is built from TRBV5-1 and TRBJ1-2; D may be TRBD1 (5 bases). Trimming took off 5 bases at V and 8 bases at J, with 16 bases between the two ends. The CDR3 consists of 13 residues. CDR1 is SGHRS, CDR2 YFSETQ, per germline. The CDR3 nucleotides are TGCGCCAGCAGAATTGAGGCAGGGAGCGGCTACACCTTC. Its translation is CASRIEAGSGYTF.

The rearrangement uses TRBV7-2 and TRBJ2-5; TRBD2 might be the D (6 bases). The CDR3 covers 13 residues. Trimming stripped 7 bases from V and 4 bases from J, with 13 bases between. Germline V gene sequence: CDR1 SGHTA, CDR2 FQGNSA. CDR3 in DNA: TGTGCCAGCACCCCGGGGGTCAGAGAGACCCAGTACTTC. Amino acids: CASTPGVRETQYF.

This chain connects TRBV19 to TRBJ2-5; 8 bases match TRBD2. The germline V gene has CDR1 LNHDA and CDR2 SQIVND (reference sequence). The CDR3 consists of 17 residues. V lost 4 bases and J lost 5; bases outside the gene matches: 15. This CDR3 reads CASSSSGGGSYMETQYF. CDR3 nucleotides: TGTGCCAGTAGTAGCTCCGGGGGGGGCTCTTATATGGAGACCCAGTACTTC.

The V call is TRBV28, the J call TRBJ1-1; D is undetermined. The germline CDR1 and CDR2 sequences are MDHEN and SYDVKM. The CDR3 sequence is 15 residues long. Trimming cost V 8 bases and J 0 bases, with 16 bases left between them. CDR3 region: CASPPGRVLNTEAFF. CDR3 in DNA: TGTGCCAGCCCCCCGGGGAGGGTATTGAACACTGAAGCTTTCTTT.

This rearrangement joins TRBV19 to TRBJ1-5; no firm D call. Germline V gene lookup returns CDR1 LNHDA and CDR2 SQIVND (reference sequence). V lost 3 bases and J lost 0, with 9 bases in between. This CDR3 region has 15 residues. CDR3 protein: CASSIEAYSNQPQHF. In DNA, the CDR3 is TGTGCCAGTAGTATCGAAGCATATAGCAATCAGCCCCAGCATTTT.

As DNA, the CDR3 is TGTGCCAGCAGGACCGACGCAGGGCACGCCACTAATGAAAAACTGTTTTTT. This sequence encodes CASRTDAGHATNEKLFF. V is TRBV28 and J is TRBJ1-4; TRBD1 might be the D (5 bases). V shed 6 bases and J shed 2 bases, with 19 bases lying between them. This CDR3 has 17 residues. Germline V gene lookup returns CDR1 MDHEN and CDR2 SYDVKM. Full variable domain (outside the CDR3, taken from reference TRBV28 and TRBJ1-4): DVKVTQSSRYLVKRTGEKVFLECVQDMDHENMFWYRQDPGLGLRLIYFSYDVKMKEKGDIPEGYSVSREKKERFSLILESASTNQTSMYLCASRTDAGHATNEKLFFGSGTQLSVL.

This clone was found once. V gene TRBV9 combines with J gene TRBJ2-5, with D hard to call. The CDR3 is 13 amino acids. Trimming took off 2 bases at V and 5 bases at J, with 10 bases between the two ends. Germline lookup yields CDR1 SGDLS and CDR2 YYNGEE. CDR3: CASSVDVRETQYF. The CDR3 DNA follows: TGTGCCAGCAGCGTCGACGTTAGGGAGACCCAGTACTTC.

The rearrangement uses TRBV6-6 and TRBJ2-1; 8 nucleotides match TRBD2. Germline V gives CDR1 MNHNY, CDR2 SVGAGI (reference sequence). CDR3 size: 16 residues. Trimming took 0 bases from V and 7 from J; bases not matched to a gene: 8. The chain's CDR3 is CASSYSRIAGLNEQFF. The DNA for the CDR3 is TGTGCCAGCAGTTACTCGAGAATAGCGGGACTTAATGAGCAGTTCTTC.

The J gene is TRBJ1-4, the V gene TRBV7-8, with 9 positions matching TRBD1. The germline CDR1 and CDR2 sequences are SGHVS and FQNEAQ. The CDR3 consists of 14 residues. V lost 5 bases and J lost 7; bases outside the gene matches: 5. CDR3 nucleotides: TGTGCCAGCAGCGTGGGACAGGGTAGTGAAAAACTGTTTTTT. Translating gives CASSVGQGSEKLFF.

CDR3 in DNA: TGTGCCAGCTCACGGTCCAGGGATAGACAGCCCCAGCATTTT. It specifies CASSRSRDRQPQHF. This chain uses TRBV18 with TRBJ1-5; a possible D gene is TRBD1 (5 bases). The CDR3 covers 14 residues. Per germline, CDR1 KGHSH and CDR2 LQKENI. V was cut by 4 bases and J by 7 bases, with 14 bases left in between.

In this sample, this clone turned up once. The chain joins TRBV18 to TRBJ1-3; TRBD1 is a possible D gene (6 bases). CDR3 length: 16 amino acids. Germline CDR1 and CDR2: KGHSH and LQKENI. V lost 4 bases and J lost 3, with 16 bases in between. The CDR3 bases are TGTGCCAGCTCACTAGAACAGGGCATCGGTGGAAACACCATATATTTT. The encoded protein is CASSLEQGIGGNTIYF.

The V gene is TRBV10-2, the J gene TRBJ2-3; tentatively, D is TRBD2 (6 bases). With 4 bases removed from V and 0 bases from J, the gap between germline ends came to 14 bases. The CDR3 length is 16 residues. Germline values: CDR1 WSHSY, CDR2 SAAADI. CDR3 sequence (DNA): TGCGCCAGCAGTGGGCGGGGAACCCCTAGCACAGATACGCAGTATTTT. Translating gives CASSGRGTPSTDTQYF.

J is TRBJ2-5 and V is TRBV28, with TRBD1 identical over 11 bases. The CDR3 loop spans 15 amino acids. The V segment lost 5 bases and the J segment 5 bases; nucleotides outside the gene matches: 7. Germline V gene data show CDR1 as MDHEN and CDR2 as SYDVKM. The CDR3 coding sequence is TGTGCCAGCAGTGCCGGACAGGGGGCATGGGAGACCCAGTACTTC. It yields the protein CASSAGQGAWETQYF. The whole variable domain, filled in from reference TRBV28 and TRBJ2-5, reads DVKVTQSSRYLVKRTGEKVFLECVQDMDHENMFWYRQDPGLGLRLIYFSYDVKMKEKGDIPEGYSVSREKKERFSLILESASTNQTSMYLCASSAGQGAWETQYFGPGTRLLVL.

On this clone: In the same sample, other DNA sequences code for this CDR3. V gene TRBV12-3 or TRBV12-4 combines with J gene TRBJ2-7, with no clear D. V shed 4 bases and J shed 3 bases, with 4 bases lying between them. CDR3 length: 11 amino acids. The CDR3 region has the DNA TGTGCCAGCAGTTCGAACTACGAGCAGTACTTC. This translates into CASSSNYEQYF.

The genes are TRBV9 and TRBJ1-2, with D perhaps TRBD1 (6 bases). CDR3 size: 15 residues. V lost 3 bases to trimming and J lost 7 bases, with 19 bases between them. In germline, CDR1 is SGDLS, CDR2 YYNGEE. The CDR3, as DNA: TGTGCCAGCAGCGACGCAACTAGCGGGACAACTGGCTACACCTTC. It yields the protein CASSDATSGTTGYTF.

V usage is TRBV5-1 and J usage is TRBJ1-6; the D is unclear. V dropped 0 bases and J dropped 10 bases, with 11 bases sitting between them. CDR1 is SGHRS and CDR2 is YFSETQ in the germline V gene. The CDR3 consists of 14 residues. The CDR3 reads CASSLGQGRSPLHF. The CDR3 nucleotides are TGCGCCAGCAGCTTGGGCCAAGGGCGATCACCCCTCCACTTT.

The V call is TRBV27, the J call TRBJ2-1; D is unclear. The CDR3 extends over 11 amino acids. CDR1 MNHEY and CDR2 SMNVEV come from the germline V gene (reference sequence). CDR3: CESRRSDEQFF. CDR3 nucleotide sequence: TGTGAGTCCCGCAGGTCCGATGAGCAGTTCTTC.

This chain connects TRBV2 to TRBJ2-2; no reliable D call. Trimming removed 6 bases from V and 4 bases from J, with 3 bases in between. The germline gives CDR1 SNHLY, CDR2 FYNNEI. The CDR3 is made up of 11 amino acids. Written as DNA, the CDR3 is TGTGCCAGCAGCCTCACCGGGGAGCTGTTTTTT. Translated, it gives CASSLTGELFF.

This clone has only one observation. V and J are TRBV5-1 and TRBJ1-6; TRBD1 matches at 7 bases. V was clipped by 4 bases and J by 7 bases; unmatched bases: 8. CDR1 and CDR2 (germline): SGHRS, YFSETQ. The CDR3 loop spans 15 amino acids. In nucleotides, the CDR3 is TGCGCCAGCAGCCTTCAGACAGGGACAAATTCACCCCTCCACTTT. The encoded protein is CASSLQTGTNSPLHF.

The J gene is TRBJ2-1, the V gene TRBV27; D not resolved. The CDR3 contains 15 residues. The germline V gene has CDR1 MNHEY and CDR2 SMNVEV (reference sequence). V shed 3 bases and J shed 5 bases, with 14 bases lying between them. CDR3 in DNA: TGTGCCAGCAGTTTTTCCTCCGGCTACCACAATGAGCAGTTCTTC. This codes for CASSFSSGYHNEQFF.

The rearrangement uses TRBV7-9 and TRBJ2-3; D call uncertain. Trimming took off 2 bases at V and 2 bases at J, with 11 bases between the two ends. The length of the CDR3 is 15 residues. Germline assignment: CDR1 SEHNR and CDR2 FQNEAQ (reference sequence). In nucleotides, the CDR3 is TGTGCCAGCAGCTTAATGGGCGGTCACACAGATACGCAGTATTTT. Protein: CASSLMGGHTDTQYF. Looking up the rest from reference TRBV7-9 and TRBJ2-3 gives the full variable domain: DTGVSQNPRHKITKRGQNVTFRCDPISEHNRLYWYRQTLGQGPEFLTYFQNEAQLEKSRLLSDRFSAERPKGSFSTLEIQRTEQGDSAMYLCASSLMGGHTDTQYFGPGTRLTVL.

The chain uses TRBV7-3 and TRBJ2-2; no definite D call. CDR3 size: 13 residues. Germline V gene sequence: CDR1 SGHTA, CDR2 FQGTGA. With 2 bases removed from V and 3 bases from J, the gap between germline ends came to 4 bases. DNA of the CDR3: TGTGCCAGCAGCTTACAGTACACCGGGGAGCTGTTTTTT. Translation gives CASSLQYTGELFF. The full variable domain, rest sourced from reference TRBV7-3 and TRBJ2-2, is GAGVSQTPSNKVTEKGKYVELRCDPISGHTALYWYRQSLGQGPEFLIYFQGTGAADDSGLPNDRFFAVRPEGSVSTLKIQRTERGDSAVYLCASSLQYTGELFFGEGSRLTVL.

The V call is TRBV4-1, the J call TRBJ2-7; D may be TRBD2 (6 bases). Per the germline V gene, CDR1 is MGHRA and CDR2 is YSYEKL. The CDR3 contains 16 residues. V was pared by 1 base and J by 3 bases, with 16 bases between. CDR3 bases: TGCGCCAGCAGCCAAGGAGTACAGGAGGACTACTACGAGCAGTACTTC. Its translation: CASSQGVQEDYYEQYF.

The chain has TRBV6-5 and TRBJ1-5; 8 bases match TRBD1. V shed 6 bases and J 4 bases; nucleotides not matched to a gene: 8. Germline lookup yields CDR1 MNHEY and CDR2 SVGAGI. This CDR3 has 15 residues. CDR3 sequence reads: CASSRRDRMNQPQHF. CDR3 coding DNA: TGTGCCAGCAGCCGCCGGGACAGGATGAATCAGCCCCAGCATTTT.

The CDR3: CATSEADRVIQYF. Here the CDR3 DNA reads TGTGCCACCAGTGAGGCGGACAGGGTCATCCAGTACTTC. The chain combines TRBV24-1 with TRBJ2-4, with 8 bases lining up with TRBD1. This CDR3 is built from 13 residues. The junction had 8 bases not matched to a gene; V was cut back by 4 bases and J by 13 bases. The germline V gene has CDR1 KGHDR and CDR2 SFDVKD.